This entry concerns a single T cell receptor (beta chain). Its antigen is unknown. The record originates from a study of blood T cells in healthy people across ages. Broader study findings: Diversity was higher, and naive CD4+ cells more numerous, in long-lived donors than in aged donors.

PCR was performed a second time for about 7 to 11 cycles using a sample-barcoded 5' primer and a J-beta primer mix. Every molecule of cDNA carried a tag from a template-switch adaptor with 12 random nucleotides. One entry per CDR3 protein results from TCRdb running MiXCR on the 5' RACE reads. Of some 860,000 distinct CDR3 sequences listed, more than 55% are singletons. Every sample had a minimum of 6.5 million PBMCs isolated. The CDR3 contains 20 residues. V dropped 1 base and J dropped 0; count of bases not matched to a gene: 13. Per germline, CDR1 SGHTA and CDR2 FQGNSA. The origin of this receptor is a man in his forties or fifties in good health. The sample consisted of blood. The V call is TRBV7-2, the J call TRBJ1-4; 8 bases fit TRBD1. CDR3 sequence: CASSLEGTGRGGATNEKLFF. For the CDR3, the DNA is TGTGCCAGCAGCTTAGAGGGGACAGGTCGAGGAGGGGCAACTAATGAAAAACTGTTTTTT.